Listed below are T cell receptor beta chains from one sample, sequenced in a study of OX40 agonist ivuxolimab in advanced cancers. The repertoire was sequenced with immunoSEQ multiplex PCR; TCRdb's copy has only in-frame clones and lacks some. The sample gives tens of thousands of clones, 65% to 85% of which show up once; more than 1.5% is in the top ten. This sample comprised CD4+ or CD8+ T cells sorted from blood, obtained in a trial of the OX40 agonist ivuxolimab. These receptors all come from an adult with an advanced solid tumor such as melanoma, head and neck, liver or kidney cancer. Each CDR3 is given with its conserved first and last residue.

j_call: TRBJ2-2; v_call: TRBV7-2; cdr3_aa: CASSFYGLGGELFF
j_call: TRBJ2-4; v_call: TRBV11-3; cdr3_aa: CASSPPGLAGDIQYF
j_call: -; v_call: TRBV2; cdr3_aa: CASSYSGGKGEQYF
j_call: TRBJ1-2; v_call: TRBV6-6; cdr3_aa: CASTEDRAYGYTF
j_call: TRBJ2-1; v_call: TRBV4-3; cdr3_aa: CASSQESGFEQFF
j_call: TRBJ2-5; v_call: TRBV7-2; cdr3_aa: CASSFLGEETQYF
j_call: TRBJ2-3; v_call: TRBV5-4; cdr3_aa: CASSKGPTVTDTQYF
j_call: TRBJ2-7; v_call: TRBV7-8; cdr3_aa: CASSFTSGIYEQYF
j_call: TRBJ2-3; v_call: TRBV19; cdr3_aa: CASSSPWNHTDTQYF
j_call: TRBJ2-3; v_call: TRBV29-1; cdr3_aa: CSVEVSGTDTQYF
j_call: TRBJ2-3; v_call: TRBV29-1; cdr3_aa: CSVLTGTGATDTQYF
j_call: TRBJ1-4; v_call: TRBV5-1; cdr3_aa: CASSLAGSLNEKLFF
j_call: TRBJ1-6; v_call: TRBV2; cdr3_aa: CASSGQDGSPLHF
j_call: TRBJ2-5; v_call: TRBV9; cdr3_aa: CASSPMGGETQYF
j_call: TRBJ1-1; v_call: TRBV7-3; cdr3_aa: CASSLGAGNTEAFF
j_call: TRBJ1-1; v_call: TRBV7-3; cdr3_aa: CASSLGQTSTAFF
j_call: TRBJ1-4; v_call: TRBV7-6; cdr3_aa: CASSPNTATNEKLFF
j_call: TRBJ2-3; v_call: TRBV18; cdr3_aa: CASSFNRDTQYF
j_call: TRBJ2-5; v_call: TRBV7-3; cdr3_aa: CASSPLVGETQYF
j_call: TRBJ2-1; v_call: TRBV2; cdr3_aa: CASSELAGHNEQFF
j_call: TRBJ2-3; v_call: TRBV7-2; cdr3_aa: CASTTSGYTDTQYF
j_call: TRBJ2-1; v_call: TRBV21-1; cdr3_aa: CASSTQPSSYNEQFF
j_call: TRBJ1-3; v_call: TRBV18; cdr3_aa: CASSTPGITGTMPSGNTIYF
j_call: TRBJ2-2; v_call: TRBV2; cdr3_aa: CASSGPDRGAGELFF
j_call: TRBJ2-3; v_call: TRBV7-6; cdr3_aa: CASSSGVGSSTDTQYF
j_call: TRBJ1-5; v_call: TRBV7-2; cdr3_aa: CASSLELRGSQPQHF
j_call: TRBJ1-6; v_call: TRBV27; cdr3_aa: CASSLRTLNSPLHF
j_call: TRBJ2-5; v_call: TRBV11-2; cdr3_aa: CASSLGPGRAAQETQYF
j_call: TRBJ1-4; v_call: TRBV7-2; cdr3_aa: CASSRGEGEKLFF
j_call: TRBJ1-2; v_call: TRBV2; cdr3_aa: CASKLGQGAHGYTF
j_call: TRBJ1-1; v_call: TRBV7-8; cdr3_aa: CASSPGTGAWAEAFF
j_call: TRBJ2-7; v_call: TRBV6-6; cdr3_aa: CASSYSRGTLGEQYF